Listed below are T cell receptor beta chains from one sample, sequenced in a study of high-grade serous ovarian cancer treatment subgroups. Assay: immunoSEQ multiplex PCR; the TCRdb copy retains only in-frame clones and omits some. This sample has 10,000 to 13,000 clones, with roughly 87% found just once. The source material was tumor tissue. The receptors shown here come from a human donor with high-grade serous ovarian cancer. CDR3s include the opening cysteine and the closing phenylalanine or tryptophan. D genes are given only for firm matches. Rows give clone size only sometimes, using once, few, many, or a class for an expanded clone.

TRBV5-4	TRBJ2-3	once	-	CASSLGGDTQYF	TGTGCCAGCAGCTTGGGGGGAGATACGCAGTATTTT
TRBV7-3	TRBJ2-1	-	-	CASSVLPDNEQFF	TGTGCCAGCAGTGTGCTCCCCGACAATGAGCAGTTCTTC
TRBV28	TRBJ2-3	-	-	CASSSTRVPHTQYF	TGTGCCAGCAGTTCGACACGGGTTCCCCATACGCAGTATTTT
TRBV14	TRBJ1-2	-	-	CASSQMSRVDGYTF	TGTGCCAGCAGCCAAATGTCCAGGGTTGATGGCTACACCTTC
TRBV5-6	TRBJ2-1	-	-	CASIGGSGDNEQFF	TGTGCCAGCATCGGGGGCAGCGGGGACAATGAGCAGTTCTTC
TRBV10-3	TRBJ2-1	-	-	CAISENHGGSYNEQFF	TGTGCCATCAGTGAAAATCACGGTGGCTCCTACAATGAGCAGTTCTTC
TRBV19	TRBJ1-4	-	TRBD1	CASSYLGTANEKLFF	TGTGCCAGTAGCTACTTGGGGACAGCTAATGAAAAACTGTTTTTT
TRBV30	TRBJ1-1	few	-	CAWQKGQGAFF	TGTGCCTGGCAAAAGGGACAAGGAGCTTTCTTT
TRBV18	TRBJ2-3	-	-	CASWGSGRGTDTQYF	TGTGCCAGCTGGGGTTCCGGGAGAGGCACAGATACGCAGTATTTT
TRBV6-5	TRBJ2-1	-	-	CASSATPYDEQFF	TGTGCCAGCAGTGCCACCCCTTACGATGAGCAGTTCTTC
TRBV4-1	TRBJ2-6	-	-	CASSQSAGSGANVLTF	TGCGCCAGCAGCCAATCCGCCGGGAGCGGGGCCAACGTCCTGACTTTC
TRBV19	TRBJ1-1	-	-	CASSLQNTEAFF	TGTGCCAGTAGTCTACAAAACACTGAAGCTTTCTTT
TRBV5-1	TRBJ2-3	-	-	CASSRPPGGTDTQYF	TGCGCCAGCAGCAGGCCCCCTGGCGGCACAGATACGCAGTATTTT
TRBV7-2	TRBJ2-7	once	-	CASSLGPSYEQYF	TGTGCCAGCAGCTTAGGACCGAGCTACGAGCAGTACTTC
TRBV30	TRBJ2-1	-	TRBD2	CAWTGTSGRPESTNEQFF	TGTGCCTGGACAGGGACTAGCGGGAGGCCAGAGAGTACCAATGAGCAGTTCTTC
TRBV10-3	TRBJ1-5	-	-	CAIGEGVQPQHF	TGCGCCATCGGGGAGGGGGTTCAGCCCCAGCATTTT
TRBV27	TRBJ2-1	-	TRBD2	CASRIGGSSYNEQFF	TGTGCCAGCAGAATCGGCGGGAGCTCCTACAATGAGCAGTTCTTC
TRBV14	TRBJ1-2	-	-	CASSQEGRVGGYTF	TGTGCCAGCAGCCAAGAAGGCAGGGTGGGTGGCTACACCTTC
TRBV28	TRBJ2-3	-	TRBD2	CASSLGITGLAGGVTQYF	TGTGCCAGCAGTTTGGGGATAACCGGACTAGCGGGAGGGGTAACGCAGTATTTT
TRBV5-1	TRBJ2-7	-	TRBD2	CASSLTSGTVEQYF	TGCGCCAGCAGCTTGACTAGCGGGACGGTAGAGCAGTACTTC
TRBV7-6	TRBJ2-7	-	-	CASSLAQSYEQYF	TGTGCCAGCAGCTTAGCCCAGTCCTACGAGCAGTACTTC
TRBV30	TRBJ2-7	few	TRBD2	CAWSVRLAGEQYF	TGTGCCTGGAGTGTAAGGCTAGCGGGTGAGCAGTACTTC
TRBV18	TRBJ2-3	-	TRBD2	CASSQGLAPFTDTQYF	TGTGCCAGCTCCCAGGGACTAGCTCCATTCACAGATACGCAGTATTTT
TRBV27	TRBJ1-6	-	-	CASSLVGGDSPLHF	TGTGCCAGCAGTTTAGTGGGGGGGGATTCACCCCTCCACTTT
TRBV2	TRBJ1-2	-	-	CASGGRVNNYGYTF	TGTGCCAGCGGGGGCAGAGTCAATAACTATGGCTACACCTTC
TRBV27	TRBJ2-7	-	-	CASWTFLYEQYF	TGTGCCAGCTGGACATTTCTCTACGAGCAGTACTTC
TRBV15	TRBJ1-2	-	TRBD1	CATSRGQVLVGDYGYTF	TGTGCCACCAGCAGGGGACAGGTTCTGGTCGGCGACTATGGCTACACCTTC
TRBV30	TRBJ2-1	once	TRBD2	CASFQAGREQFF	TGTGCCTCCTTCCAAGCGGGACGTGAGCAGTTCTTC
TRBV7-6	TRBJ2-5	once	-	CASSLLRRGETQYF	TGTGCCAGCAGCTTGCTTAGGCGTGGGGAGACCCAGTACTTC
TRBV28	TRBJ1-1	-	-	CASSFSERTEAFF	TGTGCCAGCAGTTTTTCGGAGCGCACTGAAGCTTTCTTT
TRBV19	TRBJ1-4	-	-	CASTRKRPGSSEKLFF	TGTGCCAGTACCAGAAAAAGGCCAGGGTCGAGTGAAAAACTGTTTTTT
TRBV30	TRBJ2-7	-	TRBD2	CACILAGSHEQYF	TGTGCCTGTATACTAGCGGGTTCTCACGAGCAGTACTTC
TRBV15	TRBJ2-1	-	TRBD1	CATREGDRDNEQFF	TGTGCCACCAGGGAAGGGGACAGGGACAATGAGCAGTTCTTC
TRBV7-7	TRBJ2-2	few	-	CASSFSPGLPTGELFF	TGTGCTAGCAGCTTTAGTCCGGGACTCCCCACCGGGGAGCTGTTTTTT
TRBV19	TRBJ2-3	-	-	CASKGVRASTDTQYF	TGTGCCAGTAAGGGGGTGAGGGCTAGCACAGATACGCAGTATTTT
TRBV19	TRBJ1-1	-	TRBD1	CASKEQGAEAFF	TGTGCCAGTAAAGAACAGGGGGCTGAAGCTTTCTTT
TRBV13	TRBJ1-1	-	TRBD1	CASSRQGIRNTEAFF	TGTGCCAGCAGCCGACAGGGGATAAGGAACACTGAAGCTTTCTTT
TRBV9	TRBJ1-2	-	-	CASSAAPHLIGQYGYTF	TGTGCCAGCAGCGCAGCCCCGCATCTCATTGGACAGTATGGCTACACCTTC
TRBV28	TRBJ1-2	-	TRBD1	CASSGRDRDFYGYTF	TGTGCCAGCAGTGGAAGGGACAGGGACTTTTATGGCTACACCTTC
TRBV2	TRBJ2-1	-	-	CASSEGSSSYNEQFF	TGTGCCAGCAGTGAGGGCTCGAGCTCCTACAATGAGCAGTTCTTC
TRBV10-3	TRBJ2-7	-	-	CAIRLESSYEQYF	TGTGCCATCAGGTTAGAGAGCTCCTACGAGCAGTACTTC
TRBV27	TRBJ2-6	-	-	CASSLRSNSGANVLTF	TGTGCCAGCAGTTTACGATCGAATTCTGGGGCCAACGTCCTGACTTTC
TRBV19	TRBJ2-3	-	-	CASSLDRQENTDTQYF	TGTGCCAGTAGCCTTGATCGACAGGAGAACACAGATACGCAGTATTTT
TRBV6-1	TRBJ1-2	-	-	CASSDRRVLF	TGTGCCAGCAGTGACCGTCGAGTACTCTTC
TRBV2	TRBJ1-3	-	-	CASGEGEGNTIYF	TGTGCCAGCGGAGAAGGAGAGGGAAACACCATATATTTT
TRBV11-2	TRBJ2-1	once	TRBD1	CATAPGGRYNEQFF	TGTGCCACCGCCCCAGGGGGCCGGTACAATGAGCAGTTCTTC
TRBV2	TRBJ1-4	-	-	CASSEGKGLTGKLFF	TGTGCCAGCAGTGAAGGGAAAGGTCTCACCGGAAAACTGTTTTTT
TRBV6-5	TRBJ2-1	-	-	CASSQGLSSYNEQFF	TGTGCCAGCAGCCAAGGACTGAGCTCCTACAATGAGCAGTTCTTC
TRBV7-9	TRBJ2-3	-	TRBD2	CASSLASGTTDTQYF	TGTGCCAGCAGCTTGGCTAGCGGGACTACAGATACGCAGTATTTT
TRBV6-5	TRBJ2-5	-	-	CASSRGLVETQYF	TGTGCCAGCAGTCGGGGACTTGTAGAGACCCAGTACTTC
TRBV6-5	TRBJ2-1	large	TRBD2	CASSYSSSGIGEQFF	TGTGCCAGCAGTTACTCCTCTAGCGGGATAGGTGAGCAGTTCTTC